This T cell receptor (beta chain) was captured by sequencing in a study of shared clonotypes between healthy human individuals. The CDR3 covers 18 residues. J gave up 5 bases and V 0 bases, and 15 bases lay outside the gene matches. Germline V gene sequence: CDR1 SGHRS, CDR2 YFSETQ. Assay: immunoSEQ multiplex PCR; the TCRdb copy retains only in-frame clones and omits some. The table lists about 2.4 million clones, over 85% of them singletons. The V call is TRBV5-1, the J call TRBJ2-5; 8 positions agree with TRBD2. This TCR derives from a man between 18 and 35 years old in good health. Some clones in this sample may be carry-over from other donors' samples. Sequences were obtained from naive CD4+ T cells from PBMCs. Subset specified: CD45RA+ positively selected. CDR3 nucleotides: TGCGCCAGCAGCTTGGTCGGTGCTGGCGGGAGGTTGGCGGAGACCCAGTACTTC. It translates to CASSLVGAGGRLAETQYF. The entire variable domain, with the rest obtained from reference TRBV5-1 and TRBJ2-5, is as follows: KAGVTQTPRYLIKTRGQQVTLSCSPISGHRSVSWYQQTPGQGLQFLFEYFSETQRNKGNFPGRFSGRQFSNSRSEMNVSTLELGDSALYLCASSLVGAGGRLAETQYFGPGTRLLVL.